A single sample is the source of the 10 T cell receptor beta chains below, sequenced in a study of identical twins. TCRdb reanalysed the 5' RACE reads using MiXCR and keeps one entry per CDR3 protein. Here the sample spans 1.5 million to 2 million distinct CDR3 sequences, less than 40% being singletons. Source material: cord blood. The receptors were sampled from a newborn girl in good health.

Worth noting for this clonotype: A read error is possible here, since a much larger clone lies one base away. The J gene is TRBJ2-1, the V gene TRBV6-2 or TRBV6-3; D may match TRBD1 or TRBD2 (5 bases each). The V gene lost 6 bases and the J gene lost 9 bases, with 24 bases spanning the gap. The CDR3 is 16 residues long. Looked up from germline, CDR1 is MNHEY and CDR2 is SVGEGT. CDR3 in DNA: TGTGCCAGCAGAAGACTACCGGGGCCCCTGACGGGTGAGCAGTTCTTC. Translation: CASRRLPGPLTGEQFF.

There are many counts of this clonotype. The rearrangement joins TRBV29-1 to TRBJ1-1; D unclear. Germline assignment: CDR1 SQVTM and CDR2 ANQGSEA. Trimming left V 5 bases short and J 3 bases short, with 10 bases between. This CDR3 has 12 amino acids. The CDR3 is CSVRGWDTEAFF. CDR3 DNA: TGCAGCGTTAGAGGGTGGGACACTGAAGCTTTCTTT.

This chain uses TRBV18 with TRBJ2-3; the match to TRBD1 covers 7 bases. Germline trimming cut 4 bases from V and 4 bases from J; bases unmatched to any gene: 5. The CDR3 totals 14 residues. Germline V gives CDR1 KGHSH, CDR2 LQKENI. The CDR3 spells CASSRRTGPDTQYF. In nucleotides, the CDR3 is TGTGCCAGCTCACGACGGACAGGCCCAGATACGCAGTATTTT.

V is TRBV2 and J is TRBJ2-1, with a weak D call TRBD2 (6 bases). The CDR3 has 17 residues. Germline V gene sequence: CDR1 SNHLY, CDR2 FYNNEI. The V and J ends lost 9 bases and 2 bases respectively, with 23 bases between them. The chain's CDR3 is CASPRGRDYGAYNEQFF. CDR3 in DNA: TGTGCCAGTCCACGGGGGAGAGACTACGGGGCCTACAATGAGCAGTTCTTC.

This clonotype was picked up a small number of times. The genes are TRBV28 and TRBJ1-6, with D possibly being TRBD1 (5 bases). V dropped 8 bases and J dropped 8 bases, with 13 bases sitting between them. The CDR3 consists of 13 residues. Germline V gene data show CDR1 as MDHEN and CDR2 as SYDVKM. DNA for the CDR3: TGTGCCAGCGAGCGGCTAGGGGATTCACCCCTCCACTTT. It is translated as CASERLGDSPLHF.

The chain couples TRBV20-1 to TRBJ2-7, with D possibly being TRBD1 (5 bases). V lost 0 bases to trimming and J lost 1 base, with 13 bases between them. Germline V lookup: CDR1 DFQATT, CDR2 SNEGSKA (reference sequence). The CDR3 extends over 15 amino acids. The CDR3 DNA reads TGCAGTGCTAGAGATTTTCGGACAAATTCCTACGAGCAGTACTTC. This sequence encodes CSARDFRTNSYEQYF.

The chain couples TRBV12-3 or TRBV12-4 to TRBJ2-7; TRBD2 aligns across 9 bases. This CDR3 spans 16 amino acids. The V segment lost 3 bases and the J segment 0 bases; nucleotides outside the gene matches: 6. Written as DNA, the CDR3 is TGTGCCAGCAGTTTTAGGCTGCGGGGGGGCTCCTACGAGCAGTACTTC. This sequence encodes CASSFRLRGGSYEQYF.

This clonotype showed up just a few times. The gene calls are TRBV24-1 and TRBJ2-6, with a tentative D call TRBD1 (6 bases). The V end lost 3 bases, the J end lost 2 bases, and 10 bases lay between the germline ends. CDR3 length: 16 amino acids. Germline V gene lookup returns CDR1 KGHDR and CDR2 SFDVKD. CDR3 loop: CATSDDRRTGANVLTF. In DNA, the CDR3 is TGTGCCACCAGTGATGACAGGAGAACTGGGGCCAACGTCCTGACTTTC.

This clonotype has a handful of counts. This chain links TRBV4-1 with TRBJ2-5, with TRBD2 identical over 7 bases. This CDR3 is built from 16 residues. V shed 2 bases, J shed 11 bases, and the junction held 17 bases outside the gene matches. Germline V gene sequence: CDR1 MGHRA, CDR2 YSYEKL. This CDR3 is CASSQQIAGLGGEQYF. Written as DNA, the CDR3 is TGCGCCAGCAGCCAACAGATAGCAGGACTAGGAGGTGAGCAGTACTTC.

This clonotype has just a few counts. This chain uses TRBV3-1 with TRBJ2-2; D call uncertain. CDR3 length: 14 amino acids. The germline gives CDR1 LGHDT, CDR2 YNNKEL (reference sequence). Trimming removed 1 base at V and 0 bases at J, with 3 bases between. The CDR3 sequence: CASSQVPNTGELFF. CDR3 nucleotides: TGTGCCAGCAGCCAAGTCCCGAACACCGGGGAGCTGTTTTTT.